The 9 T cell receptor beta chains in this list originate from one sample, sequenced in a study of T cells in Graves' hyperthyroidism and ophthalmopathy. Using RNA transcripts as the source, TCR beta CDR3 regions were amplified. An initial round of RT-PCR targeting the TCR CDR3 relied on the HTBI primer set. Each CDR3 protein gets one entry after TCRdb re-called the multiplex PCR reads with MiXCR. The sample includes hundreds of thousands of distinct CDR3 sequences, 11% to 15% of them seen just once. The sequenced sample consisted of blood. The receptors originated from a woman in her thirties with Graves' hyperthyroidism that later progressed to Graves' ophthalmopathy.

The chain employs TRBV20-1 and TRBJ2-7; D gene ambiguous. Trimming shortened V by 0 bases and J by 2 bases, and 11 bases separated the two germline ends. Germline values: CDR1 DFQATT, CDR2 SNEGSKA (reference sequence). This CDR3 has 14 amino acids. CDR3 nucleotides: TGCAGTGCTAGAGATTTGGACCACGCCTACGAGCAGTACTTC. The encoded protein is CSARDLDHAYEQYF.

This clonotype was counted at least ten times. The V gene is TRBV28, the J gene TRBJ1-2; D unclear. V was trimmed by 1 base and J by 3 bases, leaving 18 bases between them. The CDR3 consists of 17 residues. Germline lookup yields CDR1 MDHEN and CDR2 SYDVKM. For the CDR3, the DNA is TGTGCCAGCAGTTTATTTTCCCTGACGACTGAGCACTATGGCTACACCTTC. It specifies CASSLFSLTTEHYGYTF.

The rearrangement joins TRBV12-3 or TRBV12-4 to TRBJ1-2; D gene ambiguous. The CDR3 has 14 amino acids. V gave up 3 bases and J gave up 2 bases, with 10 bases separating them. Here the CDR3 DNA reads TGTGCCAGCAGTTTCCCCGACGGGAACTATGGCTACACCTTC. Translated, it gives CASSFPDGNYGYTF.

This clonotype was seen repeatedly, ten times or more. The chain uses TRBV3-1 and TRBJ2-5; D is perhaps TRBD2 (6 bases). Germline lookup yields CDR1 LGHDT and CDR2 YNNKEL (reference sequence). The CDR3 length is 14 residues. The ends were cut back, 5 bases at V and 0 bases at J, with 10 bases in the middle. CDR3 nucleotides: TGTGCCAGCAGCGTACGGGGGTACCAAGAGACCCAGTACTTC. Translating it yields CASSVRGYQETQYF.

The rearrangement joins TRBV24-1 to TRBJ2-3; 9 bases are a match to TRBD2. V dropped 3 bases and J dropped 4; count of bases not matched to a gene: 7. CDR1 and CDR2 (germline): KGHDR, SFDVKD. This CDR3 has 16 amino acids. The CDR3 protein is CATSDGGSGSPDTQYF. DNA for the CDR3: TGTGCCACCAGTGATGGGGGTAGCGGGAGCCCAGATACGCAGTATTTT.

This clonotype was observed at least ten times. This sequence joins TRBV20-1 and TRBJ1-1; D gene ambiguous. CDR1 and CDR2 from the germline V gene are DFQATT and SNEGSKA (reference sequence). The CDR3 covers 11 residues. Trimming took off 5 bases at V and 1 base at J, with 5 bases between the two ends. The DNA of the CDR3 is TGCAGTGCTCCACAGAACACTGAAGCTTTCTTT. This translates into CSAPQNTEAFF.

This chain uses TRBV20-1 with TRBJ2-7; TRBD2 is a possible D gene (5 bases). The CDR3 has 12 amino acids. CDR1 is DFQATT, CDR2 SNEGSKA, per germline (reference sequence). Trimming stripped 3 bases from V and 5 bases from J, with 11 bases between. The CDR3 bases are TGCAGTGCTAGTGCGACTAACGACGAGCAGTACTTC. This translates into CSASATNDEQYF.

This clonotype was recorded at least ten times. The chain is built from TRBV2 and TRBJ1-2; no definite D call. Germline CDR1 SNHLY, CDR2 FYNNEI. V was clipped by 5 bases and J by 10 bases, with 17 bases between them. CDR3 length: 13 amino acids. CDR3 sequence reads: CASSPGLGVDYTF. CDR3 nucleotide sequence: TGTGCCAGCAGTCCTGGACTGGGTGTTGACTACACCTTC.

This clonotype was picked up many times. The chain couples TRBV28 to TRBJ2-6; 7 positions agree with TRBD1. CDR3 size: 19 residues. Germline CDR1 is MDHEN and CDR2 is SYDVKM. V shed 4 bases and J 5 bases; nucleotides not matched to a gene: 17. CDR3 region: CASSSTRDSGDTWANVLTF. The CDR3, as DNA: TGTGCCAGCAGTTCTACCCGGGACAGTGGAGATACCTGGGCCAACGTCCTGACTTTC.